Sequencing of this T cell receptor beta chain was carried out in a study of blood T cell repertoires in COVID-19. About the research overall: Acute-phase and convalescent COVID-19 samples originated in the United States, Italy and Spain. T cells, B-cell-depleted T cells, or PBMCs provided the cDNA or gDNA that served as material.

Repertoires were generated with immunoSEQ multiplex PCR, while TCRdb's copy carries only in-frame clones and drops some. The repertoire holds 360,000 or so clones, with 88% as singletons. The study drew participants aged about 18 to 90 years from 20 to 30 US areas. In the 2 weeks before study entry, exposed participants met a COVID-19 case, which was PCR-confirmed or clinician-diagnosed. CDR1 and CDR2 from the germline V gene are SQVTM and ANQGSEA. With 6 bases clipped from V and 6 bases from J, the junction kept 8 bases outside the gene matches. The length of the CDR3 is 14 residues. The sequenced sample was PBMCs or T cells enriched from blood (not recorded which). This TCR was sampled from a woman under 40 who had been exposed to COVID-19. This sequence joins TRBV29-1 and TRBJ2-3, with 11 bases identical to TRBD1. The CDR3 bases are TGCAGCGTAGGACAGGGGGCCCTACTGGATACGCAGTATTTT. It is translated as CSVGQGALLDTQYF.